Following are 13 T cell receptor beta chains from one sample sequenced in a study of T cell responses to AZD1222 COVID-19 vaccine. Libraries were prepared by immunoSEQ multiplex PCR; TCRdb keeps only in-frame clonotypes and omits some of them. The data show roughly 140,000 clones, with approximately 85% seen just once and 3.5% to 5% held by the top ten. Sequencing was performed on peripheral blood, taken on day 0 of MenACWY control vaccination. These receptors were obtained from an adult in good health.

The chain combines TRBV28 with TRBJ1-5, with D possibly matching TRBD1 (5 bases). In germline, CDR1 is MDHEN, CDR2 SYDVKM. This CDR3 is 15 amino acids long. Trimming removed 2 bases at V and 3 bases at J, with 11 bases between. CDR3 residues: CASSLKAGNNQPQHF. The CDR3 DNA reads TGTGCCAGCAGTTTAAAGGCAGGGAACAATCAGCCCCAGCATTTT. The full variable domain, completed using reference TRBV28 and TRBJ1-5, is DVKVTQSSRYLVKRTGEKVFLECVQDMDHENMFWYRQDPGLGLRLIYFSYDVKMKEKGDIPEGYSVSREKKERFSLILESASTNQTSMYLCASSLKAGNNQPQHFGDGTRLSIL.

The gene calls are TRBV27 and TRBJ2-3, with 7 bases matching TRBD1. Germline assignment: CDR1 MNHEY and CDR2 SMNVEV (reference sequence). This CDR3 is built from 16 residues. Trimming removed 8 bases from V and 0 bases from J; junction bases left unmatched: 11. The CDR3 loop is CASRRGGSFSTDTQYF. The CDR3, as DNA: TGTGCCAGCCGGCGAGGGGGCTCCTTTAGCACAGATACGCAGTATTTT.

The gene calls are TRBV10-1 and TRBJ1-1, with D unresolved. The V gene's germline CDR1 is WNHNN and CDR2 SYGVQD (reference sequence). With 2 bases removed from V and 4 bases from J, the gap between germline ends came to 8 bases. This CDR3 region has 13 residues. CDR3 nucleotide sequence: TGCGCCAGCAGTGAGAGGCTAGGCACTGAAGCTTTCTTT. This gives the protein CASSERLGTEAFF.

Remarks on this clone: The same CDR3 can be traced to other DNA sequences in this sample. This sequence joins TRBV27 and TRBJ2-2; no firm D call. Trimming took 3 bases from V and 1 from J, leaving 6 bases between them. Germline assignment: CDR1 MNHEY and CDR2 SMNVEV (reference sequence). The CDR3 is 14 residues long. The CDR3 is CASSFRVNTGELFF. CDR3 DNA sequence: TGTGCCAGCAGTTTCCGCGTGAACACCGGGGAGCTGTTTTTT.

The chain recombines TRBV4-1 with TRBJ1-2, with D possibly matching TRBD1 (6 bases). Germline CDR1 and CDR2: MGHRA and YSYEKL. This CDR3 is built from 17 residues. Trimming cost V 2 bases and J 4 bases, with 20 bases left between them. The CDR3 nucleotides are TGCGCCAGCAGCCAATCATACCCACAGGGATCTGGCTATGGCTACACCTTC. It specifies CASSQSYPQGSGYGYTF.

This clone was observed a single time. V usage is TRBV18 and J usage is TRBJ2-5; TRBD2 agrees at 11 bases. The CDR3 has 16 residues. CDR1 and CDR2 from the germline V gene are KGHSH and LQKENI. V trimming: 3 bases; J trimming: 8 bases; junction bases outside the gene matches: 11. The CDR3 sequence: CASSPTLAGARGTQYF. CDR3 nucleotides: TGTGCCAGCTCACCGACACTAGCGGGGGCCCGGGGAACCCAGTACTTC.

V gene TRBV5-5 combines with J gene TRBJ2-7, with D perhaps assigned TRBD1 or TRBD2 (5 bases each). Germline V gene lookup returns CDR1 SGHKS and CDR2 YYEKEE (reference sequence). Trimming removed 0 bases from V and 0 bases from J, with 10 bases in between. CDR3 length equals 15 residues. This chain's CDR3 is CASSLEVGVSYEQYF. DNA of the CDR3: TGTGCCAGCAGCTTGGAGGTGGGGGTCTCCTACGAGCAGTACTTC.

This chain connects TRBV12-3 or TRBV12-4 to TRBJ2-1, with D perhaps matching TRBD1 or TRBD2 (5 bases each). The V and J ends lost 4 bases and 13 bases respectively, with 14 bases between them. The CDR3 sequence is 12 residues long. The DNA for the CDR3 is TGTGCCAGCAGTTACCTCCGGGACCCCCAGTTCTTC. Amino acids: CASSYLRDPQFF.

CDR3 in amino acids: CASSLAVLAGVDTQYF. The CDR3 DNA sequence: TGTGCCAGCAGCTTAGCTGTACTAGCGGGGGTAGATACGCAGTATTTT. The chain links TRBV7-2 to TRBJ2-3, with TRBD2 matching over 11 bases. The CDR3 runs to 16 residues. V shed 0 bases and J 5 bases; nucleotides not matched to a gene: 4. CDR1 is SGHTA, CDR2 FQGNSA, per germline.

This sequence joins TRBV6-5 and TRBJ2-7; TRBD1 aligns across 8 bases. V shed 2 bases and J 6 bases; nucleotides not matched to a gene: 3. Germline CDR1 MNHEY, CDR2 SVGAGI. The CDR3 covers 13 residues. The CDR3 loop reads CASSYDRGAEQYF. DNA for the CDR3: TGTGCCAGCAGTTACGACAGGGGAGCCGAGCAGTACTTC.

The chain joins TRBV11-3 to TRBJ2-3, with 8 bases that match TRBD2. V shed 4 bases and J 5 bases; nucleotides not matched to a gene: 8. Looked up from germline, CDR1 is SGHNT and CDR2 is YENEEA. The CDR3 spans 15 residues. CDR3 nucleotides: TGTGCCAGCAGCTCTGGCGGGGGGCGCGAAGATACGCAGTATTTT. Amino acid sequence: CASSSGGGREDTQYF.

This chain links TRBV3-1 (or the pseudogene TRBV3-2) with TRBJ2-3; D might be TRBD1 (6 bases). Germline V lookup: CDR1 LGHDT, CDR2 YNNKEL (reference sequence). The V and J ends lost 1 base and 9 bases respectively, with 8 bases between them. This CDR3 is 12 amino acids long. The CDR3 nucleotides read TGTGCCAGCAGCCAAGTGGGGGCGACGCAGTATTTT. Residues: CASSQVGATQYF.

V is TRBV5-1 and J is TRBJ2-3, with D unresolved. V was pared by 1 base and J by 1 base, with 4 bases between. CDR1 is SGHRS, CDR2 YFSETQ, per germline. The CDR3 is made up of 13 amino acids. CDR3 residues: CASSLRRTDTQYF. CDR3 nucleotides: TGCGCCAGCAGCTTGCGGCGCACAGATACGCAGTATTTT.